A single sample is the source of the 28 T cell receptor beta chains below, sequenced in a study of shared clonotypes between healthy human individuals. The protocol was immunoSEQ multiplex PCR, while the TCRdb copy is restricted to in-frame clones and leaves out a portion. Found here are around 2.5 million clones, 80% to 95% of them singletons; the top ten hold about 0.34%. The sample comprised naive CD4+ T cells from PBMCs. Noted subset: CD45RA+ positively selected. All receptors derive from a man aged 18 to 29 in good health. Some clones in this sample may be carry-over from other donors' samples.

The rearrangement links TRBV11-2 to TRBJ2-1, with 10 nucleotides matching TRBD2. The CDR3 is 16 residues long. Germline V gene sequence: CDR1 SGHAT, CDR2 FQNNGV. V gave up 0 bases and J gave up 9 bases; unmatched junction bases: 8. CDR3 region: CASSLDASGRSVEQFF. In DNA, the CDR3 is TGTGCCAGCAGCTTAGATGCTAGCGGGAGAAGTGTTGAGCAGTTCTTC.

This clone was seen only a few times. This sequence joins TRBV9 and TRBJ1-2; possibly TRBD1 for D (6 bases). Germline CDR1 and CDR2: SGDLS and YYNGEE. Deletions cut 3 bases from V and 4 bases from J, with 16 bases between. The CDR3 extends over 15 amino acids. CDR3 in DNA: TGTGCCAGCAGCGAGGGACGACAGGTGCGCTATGGCTACACCTTC. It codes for CASSEGRQVRYGYTF.

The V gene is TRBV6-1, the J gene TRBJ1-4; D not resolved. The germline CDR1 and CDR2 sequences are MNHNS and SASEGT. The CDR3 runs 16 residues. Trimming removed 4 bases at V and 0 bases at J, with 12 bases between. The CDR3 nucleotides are TGTGCCAGCAGTGCTGGGCACACCTCAACTAATGAAAAACTGTTTTTT. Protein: CASSAGHTSTNEKLFF.

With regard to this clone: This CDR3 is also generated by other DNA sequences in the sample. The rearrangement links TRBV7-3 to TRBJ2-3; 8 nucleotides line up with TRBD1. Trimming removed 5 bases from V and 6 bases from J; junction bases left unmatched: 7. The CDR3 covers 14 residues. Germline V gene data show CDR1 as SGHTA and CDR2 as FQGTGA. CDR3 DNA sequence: TGTGCCAGCAGCCTAGGGACAGGAGGGGATACGCAGTATTTT. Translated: CASSLGTGGDTQYF. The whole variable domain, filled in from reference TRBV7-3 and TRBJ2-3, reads GAGVSQTPSNKVTEKGKYVELRCDPISGHTALYWYRQSLGQGPEFLIYFQGTGAADDSGLPNDRFFAVRPEGSVSTLKIQRTERGDSAVYLCASSLGTGGDTQYFGPGTRLTVL.

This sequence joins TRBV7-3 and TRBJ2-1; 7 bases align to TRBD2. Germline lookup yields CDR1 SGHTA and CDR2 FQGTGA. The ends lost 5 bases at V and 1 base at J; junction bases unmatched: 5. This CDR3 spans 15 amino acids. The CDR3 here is CASSPSGVSYNEQFF. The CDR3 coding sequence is TGTGCCAGCAGCCCAAGCGGGGTGTCCTACAATGAGCAGTTCTTC.

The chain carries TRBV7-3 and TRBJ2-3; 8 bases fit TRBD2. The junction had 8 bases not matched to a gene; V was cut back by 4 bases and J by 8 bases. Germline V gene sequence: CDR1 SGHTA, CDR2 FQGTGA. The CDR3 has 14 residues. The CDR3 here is CASSSLAEQGTQYF. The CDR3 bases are TGTGCCAGCAGCTCACTAGCGGAGCAGGGTACGCAGTATTTT.

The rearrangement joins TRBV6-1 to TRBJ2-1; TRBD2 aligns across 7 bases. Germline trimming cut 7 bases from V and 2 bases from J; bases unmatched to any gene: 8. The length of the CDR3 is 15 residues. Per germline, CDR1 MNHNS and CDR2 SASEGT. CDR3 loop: CASTIGLVPYNEQFF. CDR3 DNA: TGTGCCAGCACCATCGGACTAGTACCCTACAATGAGCAGTTCTTC.

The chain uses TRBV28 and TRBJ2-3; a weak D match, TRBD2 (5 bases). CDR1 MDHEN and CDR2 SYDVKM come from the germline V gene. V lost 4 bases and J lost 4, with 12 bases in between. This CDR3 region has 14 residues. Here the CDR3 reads CASSSAGVSDTQYF. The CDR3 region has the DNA TGTGCCAGCAGTTCTGCCGGGGTGTCAGATACGCAGTATTTT.

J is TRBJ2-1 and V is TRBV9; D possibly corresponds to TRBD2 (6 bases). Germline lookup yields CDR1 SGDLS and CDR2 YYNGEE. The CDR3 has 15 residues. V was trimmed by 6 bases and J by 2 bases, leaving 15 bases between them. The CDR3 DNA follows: TGTGCCAGCACCGGGGGACGATCGACCTACAATGAGCAGTTCTTC. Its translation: CASTGGRSTYNEQFF.

The CDR3 loop is CASSYNPRTGRQPQHF. Here the CDR3 DNA reads TGTGCCAGCAGTTACAACCCAAGAACAGGGCGGCAGCCCCAGCATTTT. This chain links TRBV6-6 with TRBJ1-5, with D perhaps matching TRBD1 (6 bases). The CDR3 is made up of 16 amino acids. Germline V gene sequence: CDR1 MNHNY, CDR2 SVGAGI (reference sequence). V shed 2 bases and J shed 7 bases, with 18 bases lying between them.

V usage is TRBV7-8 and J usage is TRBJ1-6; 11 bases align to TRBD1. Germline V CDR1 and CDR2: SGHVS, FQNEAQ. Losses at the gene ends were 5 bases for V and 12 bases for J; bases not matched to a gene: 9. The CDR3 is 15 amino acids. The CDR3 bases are TGTGCCAGCAGCCCTTCGGGACAGGGGGGACGACCCCTCCACTTT. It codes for CASSPSGQGGRPLHF.

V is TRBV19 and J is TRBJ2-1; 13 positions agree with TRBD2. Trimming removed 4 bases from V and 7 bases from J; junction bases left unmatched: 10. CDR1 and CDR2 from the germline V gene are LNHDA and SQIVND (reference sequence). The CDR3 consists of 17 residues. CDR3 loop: CASSTGLAGPSGNEQFF. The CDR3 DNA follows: TGTGCCAGTAGTACGGGACTAGCGGGACCTAGCGGGAATGAGCAGTTCTTC.

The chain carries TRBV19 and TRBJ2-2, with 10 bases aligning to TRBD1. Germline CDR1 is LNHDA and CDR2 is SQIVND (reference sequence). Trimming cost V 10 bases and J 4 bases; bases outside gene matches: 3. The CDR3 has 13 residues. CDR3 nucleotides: TGTGCCACCAGGGACAGGGGCACCGGGGAGCTGTTTTTT. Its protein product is CATRDRGTGELFF.

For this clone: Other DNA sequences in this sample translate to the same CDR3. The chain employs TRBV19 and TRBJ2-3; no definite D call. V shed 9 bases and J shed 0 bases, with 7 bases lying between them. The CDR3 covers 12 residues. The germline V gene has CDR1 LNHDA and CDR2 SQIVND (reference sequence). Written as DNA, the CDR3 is TGTGCCAGCAGTCCCAGCACAGATACGCAGTATTTT. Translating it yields CASSPSTDTQYF.

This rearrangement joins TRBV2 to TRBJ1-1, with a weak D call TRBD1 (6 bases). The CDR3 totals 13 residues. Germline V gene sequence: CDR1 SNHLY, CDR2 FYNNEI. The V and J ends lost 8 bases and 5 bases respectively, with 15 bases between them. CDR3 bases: TGTGCCAGCCTACAGGGAGTCGGGACTGAAGCTTTCTTT. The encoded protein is CASLQGVGTEAFF.

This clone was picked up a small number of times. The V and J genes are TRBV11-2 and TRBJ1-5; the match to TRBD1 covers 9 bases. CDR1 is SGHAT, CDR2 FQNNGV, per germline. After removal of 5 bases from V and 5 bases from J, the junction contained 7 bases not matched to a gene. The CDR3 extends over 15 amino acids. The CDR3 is CASSPQGAADQPQHF. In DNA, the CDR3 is TGTGCCAGCAGCCCACAGGGGGCGGCGGATCAGCCCCAGCATTTT.

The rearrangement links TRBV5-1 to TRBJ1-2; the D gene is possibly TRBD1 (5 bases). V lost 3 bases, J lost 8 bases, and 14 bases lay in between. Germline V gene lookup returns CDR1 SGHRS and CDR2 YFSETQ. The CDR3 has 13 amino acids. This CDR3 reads CASSYQGAEGYTF. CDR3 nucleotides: TGCGCCAGCAGCTATCAGGGAGCGGAAGGCTACACCTTC. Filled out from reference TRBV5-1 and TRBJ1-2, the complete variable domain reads KAGVTQTPRYLIKTRGQQVTLSCSPISGHRSVSWYQQTPGQGLQFLFEYFSETQRNKGNFPGRFSGRQFSNSRSEMNVSTLELGDSALYLCASSYQGAEGYTFGSGTRLTVV.

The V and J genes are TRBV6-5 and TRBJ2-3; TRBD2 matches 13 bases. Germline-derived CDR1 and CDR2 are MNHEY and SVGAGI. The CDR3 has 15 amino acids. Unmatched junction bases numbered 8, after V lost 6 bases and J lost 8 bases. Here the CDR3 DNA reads TGTGCCAGCAGCACACTAGCGGGAGGGCTAGGTACGCAGTATTTT. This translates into CASSTLAGGLGTQYF.

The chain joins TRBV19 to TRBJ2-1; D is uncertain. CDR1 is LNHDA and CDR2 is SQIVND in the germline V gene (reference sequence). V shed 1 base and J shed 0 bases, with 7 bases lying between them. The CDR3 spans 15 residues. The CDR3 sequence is CASSIARSSYNEQFF. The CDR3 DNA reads TGTGCCAGTAGTATAGCCAGGAGCTCCTACAATGAGCAGTTCTTC.

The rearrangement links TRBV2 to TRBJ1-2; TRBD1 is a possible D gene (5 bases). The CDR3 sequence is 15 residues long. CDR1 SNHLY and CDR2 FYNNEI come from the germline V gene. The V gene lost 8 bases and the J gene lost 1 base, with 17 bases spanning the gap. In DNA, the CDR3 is TGTGCCAGCGGGGGGTCGAGTAACATTAACTATGGCTACACCTTC. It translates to CASGGSSNINYGYTF. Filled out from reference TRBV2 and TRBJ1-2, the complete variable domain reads EPEVTQTPSHQVTQMGQEVILRCVPISNHLYFYWYRQILGQKVEFLVSFYNNEISEKSEIFDDQFSVERPDGSNFTLKIRSTKLEDSAMYFCASGGSSNINYGYTFGSGTRLTVV.

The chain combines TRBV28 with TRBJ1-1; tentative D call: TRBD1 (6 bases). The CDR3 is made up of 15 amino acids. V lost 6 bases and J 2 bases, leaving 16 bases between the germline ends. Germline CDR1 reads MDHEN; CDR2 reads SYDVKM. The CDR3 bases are TGTGCCAGCAGCCGTCCCGGGACAACAAACACTGAAGCTTTCTTT. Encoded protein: CASSRPGTTNTEAFF.

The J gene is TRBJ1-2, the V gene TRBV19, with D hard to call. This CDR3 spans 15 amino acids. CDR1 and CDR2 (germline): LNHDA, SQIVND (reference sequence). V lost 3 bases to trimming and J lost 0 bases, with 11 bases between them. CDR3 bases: TGTGCCAGTAGTATCAACCAGGAAGCTAACTATGGCTACACCTTC. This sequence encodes CASSINQEANYGYTF.

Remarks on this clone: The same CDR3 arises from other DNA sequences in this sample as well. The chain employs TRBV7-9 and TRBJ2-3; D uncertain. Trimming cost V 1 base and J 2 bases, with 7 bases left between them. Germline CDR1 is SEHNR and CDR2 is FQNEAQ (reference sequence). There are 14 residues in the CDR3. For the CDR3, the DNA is TGTGCCAGCAGCTTAGGTGTTTCCACAGATACGCAGTATTTT. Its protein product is CASSLGVSTDTQYF.

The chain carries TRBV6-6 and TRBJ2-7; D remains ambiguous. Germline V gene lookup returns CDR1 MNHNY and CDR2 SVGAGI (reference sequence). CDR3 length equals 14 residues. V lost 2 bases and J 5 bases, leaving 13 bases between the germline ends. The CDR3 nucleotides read TGTGCCAGCAGTTACGTGGGTCTTTCCCACGAGCAGTACTTC. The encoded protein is CASSYVGLSHEQYF.

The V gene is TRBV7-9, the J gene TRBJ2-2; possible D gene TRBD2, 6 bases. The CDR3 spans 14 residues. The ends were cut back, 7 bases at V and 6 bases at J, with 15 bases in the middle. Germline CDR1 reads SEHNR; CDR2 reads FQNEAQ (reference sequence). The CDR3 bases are TGTGCCAGCACCCCGGGGGTCCCCTCCGGGGAGCTGTTTTTT. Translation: CASTPGVPSGELFF.

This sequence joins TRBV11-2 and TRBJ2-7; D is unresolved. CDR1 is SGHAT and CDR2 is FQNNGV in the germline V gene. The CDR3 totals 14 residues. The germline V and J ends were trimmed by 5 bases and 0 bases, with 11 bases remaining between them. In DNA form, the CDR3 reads TGTGCCAGCAGCCCGGTGCCCAGCTCCTACGAGCAGTACTTC. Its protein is CASSPVPSSYEQYF.

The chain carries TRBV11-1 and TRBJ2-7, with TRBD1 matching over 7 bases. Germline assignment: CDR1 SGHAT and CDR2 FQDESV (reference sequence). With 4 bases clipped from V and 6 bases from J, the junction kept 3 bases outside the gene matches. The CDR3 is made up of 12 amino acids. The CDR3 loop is CASSWGQSEQYF. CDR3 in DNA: TGTGCCAGCAGCTGGGGACAGAGCGAGCAGTACTTC.

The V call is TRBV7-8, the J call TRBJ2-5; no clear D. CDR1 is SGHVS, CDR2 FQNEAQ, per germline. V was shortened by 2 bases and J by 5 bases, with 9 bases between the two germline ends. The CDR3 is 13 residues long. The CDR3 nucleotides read TGTGCCAGCAGCTTAACGGTGGGGGAGACCCAGTACTTC. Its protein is CASSLTVGETQYF.